Below, 30 T cell receptor beta chains from the same sample are listed, as sequenced in a study of T cell repertoires in cytomegalovirus infection. TCRdb re-analysed the reads in MiXCR, keeping a single row per CDR3 protein. This repertoire shows 400,000 to 600,000 distinct CDR3 sequences, 40% to 50% found once; its top ten account for around 45%. Antigens for these TCRs are unknown. Sequences were derived from cultured PBMCs, sampled from culture after CMV antigen stimulation. The receptors shown here come from a human donor in good health (CMV status not recorded). Some clones in this sample may be carry-over from other donors' samples.

The chain recombines TRBV6-8 with TRBJ2-5; D is possibly TRBD1 (5 bases). V was trimmed by 7 bases and J by 9 bases, leaving 18 bases between them. The CDR3 totals 13 residues. Germline V gene data show CDR1 as MNHGY and CDR2 as SAAAGT. The CDR3 reads CASTQGTQGAQYF. The CDR3 region has the DNA TGTGCCAGCACCCAAGGTACCCAGGGCGCCCAGTACTTC.

There are a few counts of this clonotype. The gene calls are TRBV6-1 and TRBJ1-4, with a tentative D call TRBD1 (5 bases). Per the germline V gene, CDR1 is MNHNS and CDR2 is SASEGT. This CDR3 is built from 14 residues. V lost 6 bases, J lost 3 bases, and 11 bases lay in between. CDR3 bases: TGTGCCAGCAGGATCACGGGACCTAATGAAAAACTGTTTTTT. As protein: CASRITGPNEKLFF.

The chain joins TRBV20-1 to TRBJ1-5, with unresolved D. Trimming left V 5 bases short and J 2 bases short, with 13 bases between. Germline V gives CDR1 DFQATT, CDR2 SNEGSKA (reference sequence). The CDR3 spans 14 residues. The CDR3 DNA reads TGCAGTGCTTGGCACACCGGTGGCAATCAGCCCCAGCATTTT. Its translation: CSAWHTGGNQPQHF.

This chain connects TRBV6-1 to TRBJ2-7, with no clear D. The germline V gene has CDR1 MNHNS and CDR2 SASEGT. V shed 2 bases and J shed 1 base, with 15 bases lying between them. This CDR3 contains 16 residues. CDR3 in amino acids: CASSEWFGRSSYEQYF. As DNA, the CDR3 is TGTGCCAGCAGTGAATGGTTTGGCAGGTCTTCCTACGAGCAGTACTTC.

This clonotype was seen more than once but under ten times. The V gene is TRBV7-2, the J gene TRBJ2-1, with unresolved D. The CDR3 has 12 residues. Germline V lookup: CDR1 SGHTA, CDR2 FQGNSA. V was trimmed by 5 bases and J by 15 bases, leaving 17 bases between them. For the CDR3, the DNA is TGTGCCAGCAGCGACGCCTGGCAAAACTCGTTCTTC. Encoded protein: CASSDAWQNSFF. The complete variable domain, with remaining parts taken from reference TRBV7-2 and TRBJ2-1, reads GAGVSQSPSNKVTEKGKDVELRCDPISGHTALYWYRQSLGQGLEFLIYFQGNSAPDKSGLPSDRFSAERTGGSVSTLTIQRTQQEDSAVYLCASSDAWQNSFFGPGTRLTVL.

This clonotype occurred a few times. The J gene is TRBJ1-5, the V gene TRBV12-3 or TRBV12-4, with 7 bases matching TRBD1. The CDR3 covers 15 residues. Trimming at V came to 6 bases and at J to 9 bases, leaving 14 bases not matched to a gene. This CDR3 is CASSQTGQAGSPQHF. In DNA form, the CDR3 reads TGTGCCAGCAGCCAAACCGGACAGGCGGGGTCGCCCCAGCATTTT.

This clonotype has just a few counts. The chain recombines TRBV12-3 or TRBV12-4 with TRBJ1-2; D might be TRBD1 (5 bases). This CDR3 region has 13 residues. Trimming removed 7 bases from V and 7 bases from J, with 16 bases in between. CDR3: CASTLEFGAGYTF. CDR3 coding DNA: TGTGCCAGCACCCTAGAGTTCGGGGCTGGCTACACCTTC.

This clonotype was observed a few times. This chain uses TRBV10-3 with TRBJ2-3; TRBD2 agrees at 8 bases. Germline V lookup: CDR1 ENHRY, CDR2 SYGVKD. The CDR3 is made up of 15 amino acids. With V trimmed by 8 bases and J by 3 bases, 10 bases remained unmatched. CDR3 residues: CAIQEPAGETDTQYF. CDR3 in DNA: TGTGCCATCCAAGAGCCAGCGGGGGAGACAGATACGCAGTATTTT.

The V call is TRBV3-1, the J call TRBJ2-3; 8 bases line up with TRBD2. Per the germline V gene, CDR1 is LGHDT and CDR2 is YNNKEL (reference sequence). The CDR3 runs to 16 residues. V was clipped by 4 bases and J by 2 bases; unmatched bases: 8. CDR3: CASSLLAGTLTDTQYF. As DNA, the CDR3 is TGTGCCAGCAGCCTCTTAGCGGGAACCCTCACAGATACGCAGTATTTT.

The rearrangement joins TRBV27 to TRBJ2-2; D is unresolved. The V and J ends lost 0 bases and 4 bases respectively, with 9 bases between them. Germline V CDR1 and CDR2: MNHEY, SMNVEV (reference sequence). CDR3 length equals 15 residues. CDR3 nucleotides: TGTGCCAGCAGTTTATCCATCAGAGCCACCGGGGAGCTGTTTTTT. Translation: CASSLSIRATGELFF.

Only a few counts were recorded for this clonotype. The chain recombines TRBV7-2 with TRBJ2-1; 10 bases match TRBD2. The germline V gene encodes CDR1 SGHTA and CDR2 FQGNSA. The V gene end was trimmed by 5 bases and the J gene end by 3 bases; junction bases not matched to a gene: 4. The CDR3 has 15 amino acids. The DNA for the CDR3 is TGTGCCAGCAGCGCTCTAGCGGGGGTCTACAATGAGCAGTTCTTC. Encoded protein: CASSALAGVYNEQFF.

The chain combines TRBV7-6 with TRBJ2-2; 7 bases agree with TRBD2. V shed 0 bases, J shed 4 bases, and the junction held 5 bases outside the gene matches. CDR1 SGHVS and CDR2 FNYEAQ come from the germline V gene. CDR3 size: 16 residues. Here the CDR3 DNA reads TGTGCCAGCAGCTTAGCTGGCGCTAGCGGCACCGGGGAGCTGTTTTTT. This translates into CASSLAGASGTGELFF.

The sample holds a few counts of this clonotype. The chain has TRBV6-6 and TRBJ1-3, with a tentative D call TRBD1 (6 bases). The CDR3 covers 15 residues. Trimming removed 2 bases from V and 1 base from J, with 9 bases in between. Germline V gene lookup returns CDR1 MNHNY and CDR2 SVGAGI (reference sequence). In nucleotides, the CDR3 is TGTGCCAGCAGTTACGGAGGGGGATCTGGAAACACCATATATTTT. Its translation is CASSYGGGSGNTIYF.

The rearrangement links TRBV20-1 to TRBJ2-7; 10 bases are a match to TRBD1. The CDR3 sequence is 14 residues long. CDR1 is DFQATT and CDR2 is SNEGSKA in the germline V gene (reference sequence). V gave up 5 bases and J gave up 2 bases; unmatched junction bases: 6. CDR3 amino acids: CSAGGGQGPYEQYF. Written as DNA, the CDR3 is TGCAGTGCTGGGGGGGGACAGGGGCCCTACGAGCAGTACTTC.

This clonotype was observed a few times. The chain links TRBV7-6 to TRBJ2-7; D tentatively fits TRBD1 or TRBD2 (6 bases each). The CDR3 sequence is 15 residues long. Trimming left V 5 bases short and J 4 bases short, with 18 bases between. Germline V lookup: CDR1 SGHVS, CDR2 FNYEAQ. In DNA, the CDR3 is TGTGCCAGCAGCCCTGGTGTAGGGGGGTTTTACGAGCAGTACTTC. Amino acids: CASSPGVGGFYEQYF. Looking up the rest from reference TRBV7-6 and TRBJ2-7 gives the full variable domain: GAGVSQSPRYKVTKRGQDVALRCDPISGHVSLYWYRQALGQGPEFLTYFNYEAQQDKSGLPNDRFSAERPEGSISTLTIQRTEQRDSAMYRCASSPGVGGFYEQYFGPGTRLTVT.

This chain joins TRBV11-2 and TRBJ2-1; D perhaps matches TRBD2 (6 bases). V lost 4 bases to trimming and J lost 1 base, with 17 bases between them. CDR3 size: 17 residues. Germline V gene data show CDR1 as SGHAT and CDR2 as FQNNGV. The DNA for the CDR3 is TGTGCCAGCAGCTCCTCGAGTAGCGGACGATCCTACAATGAGCAGTTCTTC. This encodes CASSSSSSGRSYNEQFF.

This clonotype has only one observation. The chain combines TRBV20-1 with TRBJ2-7; 10 nucleotides match TRBD1. Germline values: CDR1 DFQATT, CDR2 SNEGSKA (reference sequence). Trimming took 6 bases from V and 2 from J; bases not matched to a gene: 4. The CDR3 is 13 amino acids. The CDR3: CSARDRGTYEQYF. CDR3 nucleotides: TGCAGTGCCCGGGACAGGGGAACCTACGAGCAGTACTTC.

The chain couples TRBV12-3 or TRBV12-4 to TRBJ2-1; 10 bases fit TRBD2. This CDR3 has 14 amino acids. Trimming cost V 3 bases and J 9 bases; bases outside gene matches: 5. The DNA for the CDR3 is TGTGCCAGCAGTTTGAGCGGGGGGGTGACTGAGCAGTTCTTC. Its protein product is CASSLSGGVTEQFF.

The chain joins TRBV6-6 to TRBJ2-7; 13 bases are shared with TRBD2. The CDR3 loop spans 18 amino acids. Germline lookup yields CDR1 MNHNY and CDR2 SVGAGI (reference sequence). The V gene end was trimmed by 2 bases and the J gene end by 7 bases; junction bases not matched to a gene: 14. The CDR3 here is CASSYLRTSGSTRGEQYF. CDR3 coding DNA: TGTGCCAGCAGTTACCTCCGGACTAGCGGGAGTACGCGGGGGGAGCAGTACTTC.

The CDR3 DNA reads TGCGCCAGCAGCCAAGTGGCTAGGGGGAATGAGCAGTTCTTC. Amino acid sequence: CASSQVARGNEQFF. The chain uses TRBV4-1 and TRBJ2-1, with D perhaps TRBD1 (6 bases). Between the trimmed V and J ends, which lost 1 base and 7 bases, there was a span of 11 bases. Germline CDR1 and CDR2: MGHRA and YSYEKL. The CDR3 is made up of 14 amino acids.

This clonotype was observed a few times. CDR3 bases: TGTGCCAGCAGCGCCCGGACTAGCGGCGAGACCCAGTACTTC. It yields the protein CASSARTSGETQYF. This chain connects TRBV6-2 or TRBV6-3 to TRBJ2-5; 10 nucleotides match TRBD2. V gave up 6 bases and J gave up 5 bases; unmatched junction bases: 6. This CDR3 has 14 residues. The V gene's germline CDR1 is MNHEY and CDR2 SVGEGT.

This clonotype has more than one count but fewer than ten. In DNA form, the CDR3 reads TGCAGCGTCTCCCCAGCTAGCGGGAGAGTTGGTGAGCAGTTCTTC. Translated: CSVSPASGRVGEQFF. The gene calls are TRBV29-1 and TRBJ2-1, with 10 bases matching TRBD2. Trimming took 6 bases from V and 9 from J; bases not matched to a gene: 14. CDR3 size: 15 residues. The V gene's germline CDR1 is SQVTM and CDR2 ANQGSEA.

The genes are TRBV7-9 and TRBJ2-5; TRBD1 aligns across 9 bases. Germline loops: CDR1 SEHNR, CDR2 FQNEAQ (reference sequence). Losses at the gene ends were 3 bases for V and 4 bases for J; bases not matched to a gene: 6. The CDR3 contains 15 residues. CDR3 DNA: TGTGCCAGCAGCTTCACACAGGGGGCGCGAGAGACCCAGTACTTC. Amino acids: CASSFTQGARETQYF.

V gene TRBV11-3 combines with J gene TRBJ2-1, with D perhaps matching TRBD2 (7 bases). CDR1 and CDR2 (germline): SGHNT, YENEEA. V lost 1 base to trimming and J lost 7 bases, with 14 bases between them. The CDR3 has 15 amino acids. Written as DNA, the CDR3 is TGTGCCAGCAGCTTAGTCGGGGGGCCTCGGAATGAGCAGTTCTTC. This gives the protein CASSLVGGPRNEQFF.

A word on this clonotype: A much larger clonotype is one base distant, so this may be a read error. The V gene is TRBV6-1, the J gene TRBJ1-5; D unresolved. In germline, CDR1 is MNHNS, CDR2 SASEGT. Trimming cost V 5 bases and J 3 bases, with 5 bases left between them. This CDR3 is built from 12 residues. The CDR3 loop reads CASSRNNQPQHF. The CDR3 DNA reads TGTGCCAGCAGTCGGAACAATCAGCCCCAGCATTTT.

This clonotype was counted between two and nine times. The J gene is TRBJ2-7, the V gene TRBV7-2; the match to TRBD1 covers 10 bases. V lost 7 bases and J lost 7; bases outside the gene matches: 13. Germline V CDR1 and CDR2: SGHTA, FQGNSA. The CDR3 length is 15 residues. CDR3 in DNA: TGTGCCAGCACCCCCTCCGGGACAGGGGCGGGGGAGCAGTACTTC. This sequence encodes CASTPSGTGAGEQYF.

The chain joins TRBV11-2 to TRBJ2-7; no definite D call. With 5 bases removed from V and 5 bases from J, the gap between germline ends came to 19 bases. CDR1 and CDR2 (germline): SGHAT, FQNNGV. The CDR3 consists of 15 residues. The CDR3 bases are TGTGCCAGCAGCCTTGTGCGCCCCGCCTCAGACGAGCAGTACTTC. This translates into CASSLVRPASDEQYF. Variable domain in full (rest from reference TRBV11-2 and TRBJ2-7): EAGVAQSPRYKIIEKRQSVAFWCNPISGHATLYWYQQILGQGPKLLIQFQNNGVVDDSQLPKDRFSAERLKGVDSTLKIQPAKLEDSAVYLCASSLVRPASDEQYFGPGTRLTVT.

In this sample, this clonotype turned up a few times. The chain has TRBV7-9 and TRBJ2-1; 9 bases match TRBD2. The CDR3 spans 16 residues. Germline V gives CDR1 SEHNR, CDR2 FQNEAQ (reference sequence). J lost 0 bases, V lost 5 bases, and 5 bases had no gene match. CDR3 loop: CASSLSGRRSYNEQFF. The CDR3, as DNA: TGTGCCAGCAGCCTAAGCGGGAGGCGCTCCTACAATGAGCAGTTCTTC.

V usage is TRBV7-2 and J usage is TRBJ2-5; D is tentatively TRBD1 or TRBD2 (5 bases each). The CDR3 contains 14 residues. V was shortened by 3 bases and J by 2 bases, with 10 bases between the two germline ends. The germline CDR1 and CDR2 sequences are SGHTA and FQGNSA. CDR3 bases: TGTGCCAGCAGCTTGACCGGGACGCAAGAGACCCAGTACTTC. Encoded protein: CASSLTGTQETQYF.

The chain links TRBV27 to TRBJ2-3; D possibly corresponds to TRBD2 (7 bases). This CDR3 is built from 14 residues. In germline, CDR1 is MNHEY, CDR2 SMNVEV (reference sequence). V dropped 7 bases and J dropped 4 bases, with 15 bases sitting between them. CDR3 protein: CASTLRGGADTQYF. Written as DNA, the CDR3 is TGTGCCAGCACACTAAGGGGGGGGGCAGATACGCAGTATTTT.